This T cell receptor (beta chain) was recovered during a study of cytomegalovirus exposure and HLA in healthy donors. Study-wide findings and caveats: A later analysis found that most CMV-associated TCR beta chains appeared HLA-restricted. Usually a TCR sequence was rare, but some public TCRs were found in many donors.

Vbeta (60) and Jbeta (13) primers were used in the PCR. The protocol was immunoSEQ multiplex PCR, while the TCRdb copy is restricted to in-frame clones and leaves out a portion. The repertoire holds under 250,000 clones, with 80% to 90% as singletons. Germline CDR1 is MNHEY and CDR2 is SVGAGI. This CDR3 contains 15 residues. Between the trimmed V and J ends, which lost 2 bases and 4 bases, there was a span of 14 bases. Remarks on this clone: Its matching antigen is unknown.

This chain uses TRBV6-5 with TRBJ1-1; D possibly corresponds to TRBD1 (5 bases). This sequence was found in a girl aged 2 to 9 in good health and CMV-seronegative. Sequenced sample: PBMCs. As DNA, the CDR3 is TGTGCCAGCAGTTACAGGCGGCGCGGGGGCACTGAAGCTTTCTTT. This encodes CASSYRRRGGTEAFF.